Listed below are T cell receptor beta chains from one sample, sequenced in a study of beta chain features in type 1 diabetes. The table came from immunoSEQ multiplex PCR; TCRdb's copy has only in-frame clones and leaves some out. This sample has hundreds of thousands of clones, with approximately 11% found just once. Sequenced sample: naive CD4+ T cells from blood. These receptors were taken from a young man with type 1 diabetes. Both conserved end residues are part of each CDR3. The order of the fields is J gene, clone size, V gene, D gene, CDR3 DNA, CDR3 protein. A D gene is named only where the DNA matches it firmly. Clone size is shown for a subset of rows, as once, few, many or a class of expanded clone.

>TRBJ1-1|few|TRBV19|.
TGTGCCAGTAGCCGCAGGGCCACAATGAACACTGAAGCTTTCTTT
CASSRRATMNTEAFF
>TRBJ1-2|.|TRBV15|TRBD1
TGTGCCACCAGGGATGGACAGGGGTATGGCTACACCTTC
CATRDGQGYGYTF
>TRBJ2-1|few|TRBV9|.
TGTGCCAGCAGCGTTTCCGGCTACAATGAGCAGTTCTTC
CASSVSGYNEQFF
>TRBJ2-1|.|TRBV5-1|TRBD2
TGCGCCAGCAGCTTGGCCTGGGCGGGACTAGCGGGGCGCAATGAGCAGTTCTTC
CASSLAWAGLAGRNEQFF
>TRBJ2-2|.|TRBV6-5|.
TGTGCCAGCAGCCCCGGGACTTTAGTATCCGGGGAGCTGTTTTTT
CASSPGTLVSGELFF
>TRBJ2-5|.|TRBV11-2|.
TGTGCCAGCAGCTTTTGGCGGGGAACCCAAGAGACCCAGTACTTC
CASSFWRGTQETQYF
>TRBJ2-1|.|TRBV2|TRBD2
TGTGCCAGCAGTGCCCTAGCGGGTTCCAATGAGCAGTTCTTC
CASSALAGSNEQFF
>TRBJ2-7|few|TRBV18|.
TGTGCCAGCTCACCGGCCTCCTACGAGCAGTACTTC
CASSPASYEQYF
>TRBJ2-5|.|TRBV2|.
TGTGCCAGCAGTCCGGGTGTTGAGACCCAGTACTTC
CASSPGVETQYF
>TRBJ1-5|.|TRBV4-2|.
TGTGCCAGCAGCCAAGAAACCCCGGAGCCCCAGCATTTT
CASSQETPEPQHF